This TCR beta chain was documented in a study of neurological immune-mediated disorders. Overall study results and limits: None of the CDR3 amino acid sequences of expanded clones recurred across subjects, suggesting private repertoires in all groups.

MiXCR, run by TCRdb on the 5' RACE reads, gives a single entry per CDR3 protein. Of around 30,000 distinct CDR3 sequences listed, over 3.5% were seen once; the top ten hold roughly 23%. Libraries from sorted cells used 900,000 or so T cells (CD4+ or CD8+). This clonotype was detected many times. No antigen is known for it. This CDR3 is built from 15 residues. The ends lost 2 bases at V and 8 bases at J; junction bases unmatched: 7. Germline values: CDR1 SGHVS, CDR2 FNYEAQ. This sequence was found in a woman aged 40 to 55 in good health. The gene calls are TRBV7-6 and TRBJ2-1, with TRBD2 matching over 9 bases. Input material: CD4+ T cells from blood. The CDR3 nucleotides read TGTGCCAGCAGCTTATGGCGGGAGGGGTTTTATGAGCAGTTCTTC. Residues: CASSLWREGFYEQFF. The whole variable domain, filled in from reference TRBV7-6 and TRBJ2-1, reads GAGVSQSPRYKVTKRGQDVALRCDPISGHVSLYWYRQALGQGPEFLTYFNYEAQQDKSGLPNDRFSAERPEGSISTLTIQRTEQRDSAMYRCASSLWREGFYEQFFGPGTRLTVL.